This TCR beta chain was identified in a study of T cell repertoires in cytomegalovirus infection. Germline-derived CDR1 and CDR2 are MGHRA and YSYEKL. With V trimmed by 1 base and J by 2 bases, 4 bases remained unmatched. The CDR3 loop spans 16 amino acids. Each CDR3 protein is one row after TCRdb ran MiXCR on the reads. The table records roughly 720,000 distinct CDR3 sequences, about 40% of them present only once. This receptor was taken from a human donor in good health (CMV status not recorded). Some clones in this sample may be carry-over from other donors' samples. Sequencing was performed on PBMCs. The V gene is TRBV4-1, the J gene TRBJ1-4; 7 bases line up with TRBD1. CDR3 region: CASSQGQGMTNEKLFF. CDR3 in DNA: TGCGCCAGCAGCCAAGGACAGGGAATGACTAATGAAAAACTGTTTTTT.